This T cell receptor beta chain was profiled in a study of cytotoxic CD8 clonotypes in ibrutinib-treated CLL. PBMCs that had been cryopreserved were the source of roughly 2.2 micrograms of genomic DNA for TCR beta libraries. CDR1 is MNHNS and CDR2 is SASEGT in the germline V gene. CDR3 length: 13 residues. V lost 1 base and J lost 4, with 8 bases in between. Using immunoSEQ multiplex PCR, the repertoire was profiled, and TCRdb retains in-frame clones only, with some absent. The sample includes about 140,000 clones, around 81% seen only once; the top ten take 6% to 9.5%. This clonotype was obtained from a human donor with chronic lymphocytic leukemia. The rearrangement joins TRBV6-1 to TRBJ2-7; D unresolved. The sample was PBMCs, taken after 36 months of ibrutinib treatment. DNA for the CDR3: TGTGCCAGCAGTGAAGTCGGGTTGTACGAGCAGTACTTC. It codes for CASSEVGLYEQYF.